This paragraph covers one T cell receptor beta chain sequence. The TCR beta repertoire was assessed by survey-level immunoSEQ sequencing. The repertoire was sequenced with immunoSEQ multiplex PCR; TCRdb's copy has only in-frame clones and lacks some. The data contain around 50,000 clones, about 92% of them singletons. Germline CDR1 reads SGHNT; CDR2 reads YENEEA. Trimming shortened V by 1 base and J by 5 bases, and 14 bases separated the two germline ends. The CDR3 is 15 amino acids. Input material: PBMCs. This TCR was sampled from a man aged 35-49 years with rheumatoid arthritis. The rearrangement links TRBV11-3 to TRBJ2-5; D uncertain. The CDR3 is CASSLAQRSGETQYF. CDR3 DNA: TGTGCCAGCAGCTTAGCACAGAGGTCTGGGGAGACCCAGTACTTC.